Listed below are T cell receptor beta chains from one sample, sequenced in a study of vaccination effects on CD4 cells after COVID-19. Antigens of these TCRs are unknown. TCRdb's table, derived via immunoSEQ multiplex PCR, lists solely in-frame clones and lacks some. The sample has 84,000 or so clones; under 85% are singletons. Material: CD4+ T cells from PBMCs cultured with HCoV-OC43 spike peptides, obtained after COVID-19 vaccination. These receptors were collected from a human donor who received a COVID-19 vaccine. CDR3s leave out the opening cysteine and the closing phenylalanine or tryptophan. A D gene is named only where the DNA matches it firmly. Some rows have no size entry. The others give once, few or many, or a class for an expanded clone.

>TRBV5-1|TRBJ1-2|13|TRBD1|-
ASSRGTGVGYGYT
>TRBV23-1|TRBJ2-4|17|TRBD2|-
ASSQSRLAGGVAKNIQY
>TRBV4-1|TRBJ2-5|14|TRBD1|-
ASSQRGQSIQETQY
>TRBV5-1|TRBJ2-5|13|TRBD1|-
ASSLETGGQETQY
>TRBV28|TRBJ1-5|10|-|-
ASSPGWQPQH
>TRBV7-9|TRBJ1-2|10|-|-
ASSALGNGYT
>TRBV30|TRBJ1-3|14|-|-
AWSPKQGNSGNTIY
>TRBV5-1|TRBJ2-5|11|TRBD2|-
ASSLSGGETQY
>TRBV29-1|TRBJ2-5|11|-|-
SVAPNRGETQY
>TRBV6-1|TRBJ1-5|14|TRBD1|-
ASSERRTGHNQPQH
>TRBV6-1|TRBJ2-1|11|-|once
ASSDRDPNEQF
>TRBV9|TRBJ1-4|13|-|-
ASSLSPGSAEKLF
>TRBV9|TRBJ2-2|18|TRBD2|-
ASSVEGGLAGALNTGELF
>TRBV13|TRBJ1-2|14|-|-
ASSPGSRGRDYGYT
>TRBV11-2|TRBJ1-2|12|-|-
ASSLTQGRDGYT
>TRBV15|TRBJ1-5|13|-|-
ATSRDRHFNQPQH
>TRBV15|TRBJ1-2|11|-|-
ATNMDGAYGYT
>TRBV6-2/TRBV6-3|TRBJ2-2|14|TRBD2|-
ASSYTGTSGYGELF
>TRBV7-2|TRBJ2-1|13|TRBD2|-
ASSVASGGFNEQF
>TRBV18|TRBJ2-5|12|-|-
ASSPPGVQETQY
>TRBV6-2/TRBV6-3|TRBJ2-5|14|TRBD1|-
ASSSHSGQGGETQY
>TRBV2|TRBJ1-2|11|TRBD1|-
ASSEETGSSYT
>TRBV5-5|TRBJ2-5|12|-|-
ASSARTNSETQY
>TRBV10-1|TRBJ2-1|12|-|-
ASSESIWDHEQF
>TRBV6-9|TRBJ1-5|13|TRBD1|-
ASRRYGTENQPQH
>TRBV2|TRBJ1-1|12|-|-
ASTLRAGNTEAF
>TRBV29-1|TRBJ1-2|11|TRBD1|-
SVTGQGAQGYT
>TRBV10-3|TRBJ1-2|13|-|-
AISEPSRAQGGYT
>TRBV5-1|TRBJ2-1|12|TRBD1|-
ASSFGTVYNEQF
>TRBV4-1|TRBJ2-1|14|-|-
ASSPERGGGINEQF
>TRBV4-1|TRBJ1-1|13|TRBD1|-
ASSLLHSDRTEAF
>TRBV7-3|TRBJ2-2|13|-|-
ASSLGGGRTGELF
>TRBV24-1|TRBJ2-5|12|-|-
ATSDLQGAETQY
>TRBV7-7|TRBJ1-4|13|-|-
ASLVMGAFNEKLF
>TRBV30|TRBJ1-1|11|-|-
AWSYTENTEAF
>TRBV3-1/TRBV3-2|TRBJ2-5|15|-|-
ASSQDAYTVRAGEFY
>TRBV12-5|TRBJ2-1|15|TRBD2|-
ASGLVLAGGPRNEQF
>TRBV14|TRBJ2-1|13|-|few
ASSLLVDSRNEQF
>TRBV6-5|TRBJ1-2|14|-|once
ASSYVSARAIYGYT
>TRBV18|TRBJ2-5|16|-|-
ASSPGSLWVWMSETQY
>TRBV3-1/TRBV3-2|TRBJ2-5|12|-|-
ASSQTPGGETQY
>TRBV7-8|TRBJ2-6|15|-|-
ASSSKGQTSGANVLT
>TRBV18|TRBJ1-5|12|-|-
ASSPDNSNQPQH
>TRBV4-1|TRBJ1-6|14|-|-
ASSQDSQGRNSPLH
>TRBV6-5|TRBJ2-2|12|-|-
ASSSLRVVGELF
>TRBV30|TRBJ2-1|13|TRBD2|-
AWRSGGGPYNEQF
>TRBV18|TRBJ2-3|11|-|few
ASSPNYRDTQY
>TRBV5-6|TRBJ2-3|12|-|-
ASSGTGSTDTQY
>TRBV5-1|TRBJ2-2|14|-|once
ASSLVLNTNTGELF
>TRBV5-1|TRBJ2-1|16|-|-
ASSLLTGPGGSYNEQF
>TRBV24-1|TRBJ2-3|11|-|-
ATSESGEDTQY
>TRBV6-6|TRBJ1-5|12|-|-
ASSYPRDGQPQH
>TRBV5-1|TRBJ2-1|13|-|-
ASSPTGSGRDEQF
>TRBV5-4|TRBJ2-5|12|-|-
ASSLVGSGETQY
>TRBV28|TRBJ1-5|10|-|-
ASSGGNQPQH
>TRBV5-1|TRBJ1-1|14|TRBD1|-
ASSLTGGGPGTEAF